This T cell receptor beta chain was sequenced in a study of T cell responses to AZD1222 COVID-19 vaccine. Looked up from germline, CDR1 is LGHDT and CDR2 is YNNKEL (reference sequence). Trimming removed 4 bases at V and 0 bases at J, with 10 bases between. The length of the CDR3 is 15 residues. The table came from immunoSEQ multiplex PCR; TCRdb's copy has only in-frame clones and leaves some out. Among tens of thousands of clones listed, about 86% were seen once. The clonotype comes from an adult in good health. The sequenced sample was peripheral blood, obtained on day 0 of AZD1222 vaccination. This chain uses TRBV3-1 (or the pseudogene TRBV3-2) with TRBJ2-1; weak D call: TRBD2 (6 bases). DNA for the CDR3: TGTGCCAGCAGCCCGACTAGGACCTCCTACAATGAGCAGTTCTTC. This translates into CASSPTRTSYNEQFF.